This T cell receptor (beta chain) was recorded in a study of human T cells and chemical hapten exposure. Study-level information: The study lasted 20 to 30 weeks, and patients were dosed weekly with diphenylcyclopropenone on the scalp throughout. Points from the study as a whole: There were significantly more large CDR3 similarity clusters among expanded TCRs than among controls.

About this clonotype: Its antigen remains unidentified.

This CDR3 comprises 15 residues. Time point described: patch test 2, 6 weeks after DPC sensitization. Described treatment: therapeutic diphenylcyclopropenone sensitization with weekly scalp DPC. Original processing methods: Between roughly 20,000 and 700,000 TCRs appeared in each sample, and the median stood at 95,638. TCRdb called the RACE reads again in MiXCR, with one record for every CDR3 protein. None of the V and J calls come from the authors' own analysis; TCRdb made them. This sample has approximately 92,000 distinct CDR3 sequences; more than 9.5% occur once, and the top ten carry 3.2%. The source was whole blood, collected in connection with sensitization to the hapten diphenylcyclopropenone (DPC). The TCR originated in a woman between 40 and 50 years old with alopecia areata. Some clones in this sample may be carry-over from other donors' samples. The gene calls are TRBV3-2 and TRBJ1-5; the table assigns TRBD1, which was not confirmed against the DNA. TRBV3-2 is shown as a pseudogene. Here the CDR3 reads CASSPRGQGNQPQHF. The CDR3 bases are TGTGCCAGCAGCCCGCGGGGGCAAGGCAATCAGCCCCAGCATTTT.